Listed below are T cell receptor beta chains from one sample, sequenced in a study of tumor and adjacent non-tumor tissue in lung cancer. One entry per CDR3 protein results from TCRdb running MiXCR on the multiplex PCR reads. The table has about 200,000 distinct CDR3 sequences, approximately 74% seen once; the top ten hold about 23%. Sequencing used lung tumor tissue. Receptors were obtained from a man between 60 and 70 years old with non-small cell lung cancer. Each CDR3 is given with its conserved first and last residue. A D gene is named only where the DNA matches it firmly. Size values are once, few and many counts, or a class for expanded clones, and some rows have none.

V	size	J	D	DNA	CDR3
TRBV6-5	NA	TRBJ1-5	NA	TGTGCCGGCAGAGACAAGGTCGGGGGCACAGATACGCAGCATTTT	CAGRDKVGGTDTQHF
TRBV5-1	many	TRBJ1-3	NA	TGCGCCAGCAGCTTGGGCCAAAGTACCGGAAACACCATATATTTT	CASSLGQSTGNTIYF
TRBV11-2	NA	TRBJ2-3	NA	TGTGCCAGCAGCTTAGCGGGACTTACAGATACGCATTATTTT	CASSLAGLTDTHYF
TRBV4-1	many	TRBJ1-2	NA	TGCGCCAGCAGCCAAGAACAGGGAGGTAACTATGGCTACACCTTC	CASSQEQGGNYGYTF
TRBV12-3/TRBV12-4	NA	TRBJ1-1	NA	TGTGCCAGCAGTTTAGCTTTGGGGTCCACTGAAGCTTTCTTT	CASSLALGSTEAFF
TRBV5-1	NA	TRBJ1-6	NA	TGCGCCAGCAGCTTGGGACGGGGAAATTCACCCCTCCACTTT	CASSLGRGNSPLHF
TRBV11-2	NA	TRBJ2-6	TRBD2	TGTGCCAGCAGTCCAACAAGCGGGGGAGCCATTGGGGCCAACTTCCTGACTTTC	CASSPTSGGAIGANFLTF
TRBV6-5	many	TRBJ1-5	NA	TGTGCCAGCCGTAGACAGAGCAATCAGCCCCAGCATTTT	CASRRQSNQPQHF
TRBV6-1	many	TRBJ1-5	NA	TGTGCCAGCAGATCTCAGGGTTATCAGCCCCAGCATTTT	CASRSQGYQPQHF
TRBV6-2/TRBV6-3	once	TRBJ2-3	NA	TGTGCCAGCATTTACATACGAAGCACAGATACGCGGTATTTT	CASIYIRSTDTRYF
TRBV29-1	NA	TRBJ1-2	TRBD1	TGCAGCGTTGGCACAGGGGGTATCTATGGCTACATCTTC	CSVGTGGIYGYIF
TRBV20-1	NA	TRBJ1-1	NA	TGCAGTGCTAGAGACCCCAGGACAGCTCCGAACACTGAAACTTTCTTT	CSARDPRTAPNTETFF
TRBV11-2	many	TRBJ2-3	NA	TGTGCCAGCAGCTTGGGGCTGGGGAACACAGATACGCAGTATTTT	CASSLGLGNTDTQYF
TRBV11-2	NA	TRBJ1-6	NA	TGTACCAGCAGCTTATACCCCACGGACGCGTTTAAGCCAGCCCTCCACTTT	CTSSLYPTDAFKPALHF
TRBV28	few	TRBJ1-6	NA	TGTGCCAGCGGAAGGGGACGGATGAATTCACCCCTCCACTTT	CASGRGRMNSPLHF
TRBV4-1	once	TRBJ2-7	TRBD1	TGTGCCAGCAGCAAGGGACAGGGCGGGGACGAGCATTACTTC	CASSKGQGGDEHYF
TRBV6-6	NA	TRBJ2-3	TRBD2	TGTGCCAGCAGCTCCCAGCTAGCGGGGGGCGGGGATAAGCAGTATTTT	CASSSQLAGGGDKQYF
TRBV29-1	few	TRBJ1-2	NA	TGCAGCGTTGAAAGACAGAGCGGCTACTATGGCTACACCTTC	CSVERQSGYYGYTF
TRBV5-1	NA	TRBJ2-1	NA	TGCGCCAGCAGCTTGGCCAGGATGGGCTACAATGAGCAGTTCTTC	CASSLARMGYNEQFF
TRBV5-5	NA	TRBJ1-1	NA	TGTGTCAGCAGCTACAGGAGGAACACTGAAACTTTCTTT	CVSSYRRNTETFF
TRBV6-6	NA	TRBJ1-2	TRBD1	TGTGCCAGCAGTTACCTTGGACAGGGGATGAAAGTCTACTATGGCTACACCTTC	CASSYLGQGMKVYYGYTF
TRBV11-3	NA	TRBJ2-4	TRBD2	TGTGCCAGCAGCTTAGTTAGCGGGCAACCCCTGAACATTCAGTACTTC	CASSLVSGQPLNIQYF